This is a list of T cell receptor beta chains from one sample in a study of T-cell reconstitution after alpha-beta-depleted transplantation in children. TCRdb reanalysed the PCR reads using MiXCR and keeps one entry per CDR3 protein. The profile shows around 200,000 distinct CDR3 sequences, 6% to 7% of them singletons. Material: PBMCs from the stem cell graft donor, obtained from the stem cell graft. The receptor set was obtained from a human donor who donated a stem cell graft to a child with Wiskott-Aldrich syndrome. CDR3s include the opening cysteine and the closing phenylalanine or tryptophan. The order of the fields is J gene, V gene, CDR3 protein.

TRBJ2-7 | TRBV19 | CASSMGGQGVYEQYF
TRBJ2-7 | TRBV30 | CAWSVRAGAYEQYF
TRBJ2-5 | TRBV5-6 | CASSKSTGGRETQYF
TRBJ2-5 | TRBV7-9 | CASSNPSDSGTQYF
TRBJ2-5 | TRBV19 | CASSIANQETQYF
TRBJ2-1 | TRBV11-3 | CASSDSGGSSYNEQFF
TRBJ2-2 | TRBV6-2/TRBV6-3 | CASTPERGGTGELFF
TRBJ2-7 | TRBV10-2 | CASRFNPSAEQYF
TRBJ2-1 | TRBV4-1 | CASSYRTGVDNEQFF
TRBJ1-5 | TRBV12-3/TRBV12-4 | CASSLRPRQPQHF
TRBJ2-3 | TRBV24-1 | CATSDPLAGGPPDTQYF